Listed below are T cell receptor beta chains from one sample, sequenced in a study of metastatic and nonmetastatic thyroid tumors. TCRdb reprocessed the PCR reads via MiXCR. The sample lists fewer than 7,500 clones; 25% to 35% were seen once. Material: adjacent normal tissue. The receptors were sampled from a female donor with papillary thyroid cancer or a benign thyroid nodule (not recorded which). Some clones in this sample may be carry-over from other donors' samples. Each CDR3 is given with its conserved first and last residue. D genes are given only for firm matches. Rows give clone size only sometimes, using once, few, many, or a class for an expanded clone.

abundance	j_gene	v_gene	d_gene	CDR3nt	CDR3aa
.	TRBJ1-1	TRBV12-3/TRBV12-4	.	TGTCCCAGCAAGCGGGCAGTCCCGACCACTGAAGCTTTCTTT	CPSKRAVPTTEAFF
once	TRBJ2-5	TRBV20-1	.	TGCAATGCTACAGACTGGCATACATTACAAGAGACCCAGTACTTC	CNATDWHTLQETQYF
few	TRBJ2-1	TRBV6-2/TRBV6-3	.	TGTGCCAGCAGTTACTCGTTTCTAGCCGGGCAGTTCTTC	CASSYSFLAGQFF
.	TRBJ2-3	TRBV28	.	TGTGCCAGCAGTCCTCGGACGGACACCGTCGGCACAGATACGCAGTATTTT	CASSPRTDTVGTDTQYF
few	TRBJ2-1	TRBV20-1	TRBD2	TGCAGTGCCATCGGGACTAGCCGGACGTACAATGAGCAGTTCTTC	CSAIGTSRTYNEQFF
few	TRBJ2-7	TRBV6-4	.	TGTGCCAGCAGTGCGGGTTTGGGCTACGAGCAGTACTTC	CASSAGLGYEQYF
medium-sized	TRBJ1-5	TRBV5-1	.	TGCGCCAGCAGCTTGGTAGGGAACAACAATCAGCCCCAGCATTTT	CASSLVGNNNQPQHF
large	TRBJ2-3	TRBV6-1	.	TGTGCCAGCACCGCAAGCGGTAGCACAGATACGCAGTATTTT	CASTASGSTDTQYF
.	TRBJ2-5	TRBV18	.	TGTGCCAGCTCGCCAGGTCAACAAGAGACCCAGCACTTC	CASSPGQQETQHF
.	TRBJ2-7	TRBV11-1	.	TGTGCCAGCAGCTTTCGGGGGGCGGGTGAGCAGTACTTC	CASSFRGAGEQYF
.	TRBJ1-6	TRBV7-3	.	TGTGCCAGCAGCTTATATAATAATTCACCCCTCCACTTT	CASSLYNNSPLHF
.	TRBJ2-7	TRBV7-6	TRBD2	TGTGCCAGCAGCTACCGGGATGGGAATAGCGGGAACAACGAGCAGTACTTC	CASSYRDGNSGNNEQYF
few	TRBJ1-5	TRBV6-1	.	TGTGCCAGCAGTGTTCGGAAAGGGCAGGGAAGGCAGCCCCAGCATTTT	CASSVRKGQGRQPQHF
few	TRBJ2-3	TRBV6-1	TRBD2	TGTGCCATCTGCACAAATAGCGGGGGGAGCACAGATACGCAGTATTTT	CAICTNSGGSTDTQYF
few	TRBJ1-2	TRBV6-1	TRBD1	TGTGCCAGCAGGGTACAGGGACAGGGGACCTATGGCTGCACCTTC	CASRVQGQGTYGCTF
many	TRBJ1-5	TRBV4-1	.	TGCGCCAGCAGCCACCCTCCGGAAGCGGTCAATCAGCCCCAGCATTTT	CASSHPPEAVNQPQHF
.	TRBJ2-2	TRBV20-1	.	TGCAGTGCTAGAGATGTAGGGGTCACCGGGGAGCTGTTTTTT	CSARDVGVTGELFF
.	TRBJ2-5	TRBV20-1	.	TGCTCCGGGCAGGGACCTCGCCAAGAGACCCAGTACTTC	CSGQGPRQETQYF
.	TRBJ1-5	TRBV20-1	TRBD1	TGCAGTGCTCCCTACCGGGACAGGGGGTTCGATCAGCCCCAGCATTTT	CSAPYRDRGFDQPQHF
.	TRBJ2-7	TRBV6-1	TRBD2	TGTGCCAGCAGTCCCACCGGCGGGAGTTACGAGCAGTACTTC	CASSPTGGSYEQYF
.	TRBJ1-2	TRBV20-1	.	TGCAGTGCTCAAATTCGGAACCACTATGGCTACACCTTC	CSAQIRNHYGYTF
few	TRBJ2-7	TRBV2	.	TGTGCCAGCAAACCCAGCGGGCCCAACTACGAGCAGTACTTC	CASKPSGPNYEQYF
.	TRBJ2-7	TRBV18	.	TGTGCCAGCTCACCCCGGGACGACCTCTACGAGCAGTACTTC	CASSPRDDLYEQYF
.	TRBJ1-1	TRBV20-1	.	TGCAGTGCTAGCCCCCGGGTTGAAGCTTTCTTT	CSASPRVEAFF
few	TRBJ2-1	TRBV6-2/TRBV6-3	.	TGTGCCAGCAGTTACGGCTCTAGCATCGACAATGAGCAGTTCTTC	CASSYGSSIDNEQFF
medium-sized	TRBJ2-7	TRBV7-3	.	TGTGCCAGCAGCTTAACTCCAGGGGTAGGGCAGTACTTC	CASSLTPGVGQYF